The source of this T cell receptor beta chain is a study of T cells after yellow fever vaccination. Study-level information: SMART-Seq v4 Ultra Low Input prepared libraries from low-cell fractions.

With 0 bases removed from V and 2 bases from J, the gap between germline ends came to 12 bases. Germline CDR1 and CDR2: LGHDT and YNNKEL (reference sequence). CDR3 size: 16 residues. Using its own MiXCR run on the 5' RACE reads, TCRdb lists one record per CDR3 protein. The profile shows about 340,000 distinct CDR3 sequences, roughly 8.7% of them singletons. This clonotype has only a few counts. This clonotype originated in a man between 18 and 29 years old who received the YFV17D yellow fever vaccine. V gene TRBV3-1 combines with J gene TRBJ2-3; no clear D gene. The sequenced sample was PBMCs, obtained on the day of the first yellow fever vaccination. The CDR3 region is CASSQDRGFFTDTQYF. In DNA form, the CDR3 reads TGTGCCAGCAGCCAAGATAGAGGATTTTTCACAGATACGCAGTATTTT.